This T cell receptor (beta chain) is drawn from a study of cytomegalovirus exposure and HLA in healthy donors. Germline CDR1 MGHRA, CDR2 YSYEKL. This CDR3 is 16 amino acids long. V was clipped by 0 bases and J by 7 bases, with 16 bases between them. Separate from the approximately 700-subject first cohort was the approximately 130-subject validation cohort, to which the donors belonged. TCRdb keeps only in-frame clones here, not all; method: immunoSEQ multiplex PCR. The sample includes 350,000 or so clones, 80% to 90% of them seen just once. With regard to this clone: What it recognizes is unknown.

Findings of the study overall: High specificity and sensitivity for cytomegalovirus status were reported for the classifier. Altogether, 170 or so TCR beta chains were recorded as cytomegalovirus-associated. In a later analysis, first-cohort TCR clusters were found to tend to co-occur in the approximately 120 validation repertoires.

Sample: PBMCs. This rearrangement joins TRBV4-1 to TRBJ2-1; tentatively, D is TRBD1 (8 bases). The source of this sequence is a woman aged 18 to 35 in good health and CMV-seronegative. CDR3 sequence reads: CASSQEQGGSWNEQFF. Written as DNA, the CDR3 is TGCGCCAGCAGCCAAGAACAGGGGGGGTCCTGGAATGAGCAGTTCTTC.